The T cell receptor beta chain described here comes from a study of cytomegalovirus exposure and HLA in healthy donors (dated by TCRdb to 2016 to 2017). Background on the whole study: An earlier analysis of approximately 550 of the donors reported 250 to 350 Gb of sequence data and about 100 million unique TCR beta sequences from 150 million to 200 million T cells. Approximately 300 gigabases of sequencing data and approximately 92 million unique TCR sequences made up an early release that covered 500 to 700 HLA-typed donors. The genetic ancestry cluster associated with self-reported Caucasian donors included around four fifths of the approximately 430 genotyped donors. The study aimed to test whether signatures of past pathogen exposure could be identified by cataloging public T cell receptors. The study used immunosequencing to profile the T cell repertoires of several hundred subjects and linked those repertoires to cytomegalovirus serostatus. Besides the first cohort of around 670 subjects, a separate validation cohort made up of 95 to 150 different subjects was used. To predict cytomegalovirus infection status, the study combined high-throughput TCR immunosequencing, statistical association of individual TCRs with disease status, and machine learning. A later analysis re-examined previously published TCR beta repertoires from several hundred donors and added high-resolution HLA genotyping to investigate patterns of TCR occurrence. In the later analysis, no new phenotypic data were used to find candidate immune exposures; instead, reliance was placed on TCR beta sequences and their occurrence across donors. An earlier analysis of around 640 of the donors used high-throughput TCR beta sequencing to judge whether each TCR beta V gene segment behaved as functional or pseudogenic. Alongside the repertoire data, information on donor age, sex, ethnicity and CMV serostatus was compiled. A later genetic analysis used genome-wide SNP genotypes for 398 of the 666 donors, treating that subset as a discovery cohort. All discovery cohort repertoires had been generated on a single sequencing platform. Class I and class II HLA loci were covered by the typing at four-digit resolution. Typing coverage differed by locus: A, B, C, DRB1 and DQB1 were typed in roughly 620-630 donors, DQA1 in 522, DPA1 in 606, and DPB1 in 450 to 490. A few DR-DQ haplotypes were treated as single units for association and clustering because of strong linkage in the cohort. On average, over 200,000 unique TCR beta nucleotide sequences were sequenced per donor among 398 genotyped donors of the cohort, with about 17% of those sequences being non-productive.

Library preparation was by the immunoSEQ multiplex PCR assay. A mixture of 60 forward primers for TCR Vbeta segments and 13 reverse primers for TCR Jbeta segments was used in the multiplex PCR. The CDR3 region of rearranged TCR beta genes was amplified from genomic DNA by a multiplex PCR assay. Amplified TCR beta libraries were sequenced as 87-base-pair reads on the Illumina HiSeq System. The paper's data handling went like this. A later analysis counted tens of millions of unique TCR beta chains across the 550 to 700 repertoires, and some 11 million of these chains were shared by at least two donors. A nearest-neighbor algorithm error-corrected the raw reads and collapsed the reads into unique sequences, merging closely related sequences to remove PCR and sequencing errors. V, D and J gene segments were assigned by aligning CDR3 sequences to IMGT reference sequences. For a sequence to be retained, at least a six-nucleotide match to both a V gene segment and a J gene segment was required. Rearrangements were called productive when the CDR3 lacked stop codons and stayed in frame with V and J; all others were non-productive. Following IMGT convention, CDR3 was defined as the stretch from the second conserved V-encoded cysteine to the conserved J-encoded phenylalanine. The earlier analysis of more than 450 of the donors excluded sequences that lacked an unambiguous match to a single V gene segment. In an earlier analysis of approximately 610 of the donors, V segments were called functional above 56.7% productive rearrangements and were called segregating when the between-donor standard deviation exceeded 5%. A statistical classification framework was developed to diagnose cytomegalovirus status using the catalog of TCR beta chain sequences. In a later analysis, TCR nucleotide sequences were compared against IMGT/GENE-DB human TR gene sequences so that V and J genes could be assigned. A later analysis assigned CDR3 sequences and most-parsimonious VDJ recombination scenarios with the TCRdist pipeline. A later analysis defined each TCR beta chain by its CDR3 amino acid sequence plus V-gene family, and excluded reads lacking a unique V-gene family. To address suspected cross-contamination and a sequencing artifact, a later analysis removed around 590 highly shared, low-generation-probability nucleotide sequences. In a later analysis, a clonal expansion index for each public chain was calculated from normalized within-repertoire ranks of inferred template counts. In a later analysis, generation probabilities were computed using a VDJ recombination model fitted to out-of-frame rearrangements, and the results were checked against IGoR. In a later analysis, hypergeometric tests were used to score TCR-TCR, TCR-HLA and TCR-CMV co-occurrence, with a repertoire-size bias correction applied to TCR pairs. False discovery rates were estimated in a later analysis by permuting HLA or CMV assignments 20 times. In a later analysis, co-occurring TCRs were grouped using DBSCAN, with TCRdist sequence similarity added in when clustering inside HLA-allele-positive subsets. Co-occurrence clustering excluded repertoires with fewer than 30,000 or more than 120,000 public chains, plus five with anomalous nucleotide sharing. The clones in this table, taken by TCRdb from immuneACCESS, are in-frame only. Not every clone is retained; where verified, under half of the shortfall comes from an unresolved V gene, and the cause of the rest is unknown. Clone size and the V and J calls come from that table; the DNA yielded D and trimming. This sample comprises 140,000 to 150,000 clones, under 85% of them detected only once. 6.5% to 8% of the sample belongs to the ten largest clones.

V is reduced by 6 bases and J by 4 bases, leaving a spacing of 10 bases between them. CDR1 MNHNS and CDR2 SASEGT were looked up in the germline V gene. The CDR3, cysteine through phenylalanine, is 13 amino acids long. Just the 39-base CDR3 DNA is kept, in frame starting at base 1. A word on this clone: It has no known antigen specificity. No base quality values were provided; no much bigger clone lies one nucleotide off.

General study outcomes and caveats: A cluster of highly shared sequence variants was judged likely to represent a technical artifact of the sequencing pipeline. According to a later analysis, parvovirus B19, influenza, CMV and Epstein-Barr virus appeared linked to several top co-occurrence clusters. Correlated functional status among segregating V segments might be attributable to linkage disequilibrium, but an unknown experimental factor could not be ruled out. The earlier analysis of 450 to 700 of the donors excluded approximately 17 rarely observed V segments, including chromosome 9 orphons, because counts were too low. The only immune exposure information available for the cohort was CMV serostatus. Presence/absence analyses assumed roughly uniform sequencing depth across donors, an assumption that may not hold. In this cohort, only TCR beta chains were sequenced, and detectable features were limited by the absence of alpha or paired-chain data. A further reported finding was that TCR beta sequences accurately predicted the HLA-A and HLA-B alleles for most subjects in the first cohort. In a later genetic analysis, fewer N-insertions in productive TCRs were reported among donors in an Asian-associated ancestry cluster than the approximately 630-donor mean. V-gene and J-gene trimming of TCR beta chains was associated with a missense DCLRE1C variant in a later genetic analysis, and the association was replicated in an independent cohort. Some IMGT-functional V segments, including TRBV6-2 and TRBV6-3, could not be distinguished by the 87-base-pair reads and were therefore excluded. A later analysis associated approximately 17,000 TCR beta sequences with specific HLA alleles at a false discovery rate of 0.05. Because some donors lacked HLA typing at each locus, the association tests relied only on the typed subset. A later analysis found that TCR association rates varied across HLA loci, with DRB1 alleles showing the most associated TCRs and HLA-C alleles the fewest. While some public TCRs were present in many individuals, most TCR sequences turned up only very rarely across donors. A later analysis found that HLA-associated TCR beta chains were more clonally expanded and had lower generation probabilities than equally common non-associated chains. Cytomegalovirus status was reported to be diagnosed by the classifier with high specificity and sensitivity in both the original and validation cohorts. The study listed 150 to 200 TCR beta chains as associated with cytomegalovirus. A few of the identified cytomegalovirus-associated TCR beta chains were confirmed in vitro to be specific for cytomegalovirus antigens. When HLA alleles, especially DR and DQ, strongly co-occurred, attributing TCR associations to individual alleles was difficult. The authors suggested that the approach could potentially be generalized to other disease states and immunological phenotypes. A later analysis found that most CMV-associated TCR beta chains appeared HLA-restricted, with HLA associations seemingly driven largely by CMV exposure. In an earlier analysis of fewer than 750 of the donors, most TCR beta V segments were observed in productive rearrangements about 87% or about 30% of the time, broadly matching IMGT annotations.

The cohort consisted of 650 to 850 healthy bone marrow donors. At the time of sampling, all cohort members were nominally healthy, though unrecorded immune exposures were likely present. The donor was CMV seropositive and belonged to the group of around 300 seropositive cohort members. A peripheral blood sample was provided by each donor, and peripheral blood mononuclear cells were used for TCR beta sequencing. The Qiagen DNeasy Blood Extraction Kit was used to extract genomic DNA from the blood cell samples. Recombination joined TRBV6-1 with TRBJ1-5, with the D gene not clear enough to name. Sample: PBMCs. This receptor was taken from a woman aged 40 to 50 in good health and CMV-seropositive. The nucleotide sequence reads TGTGCCAGCAGCTACTTGAGAAATCAGCCCCAGCATTTT. This translates into CASSYLRNQPQHF.